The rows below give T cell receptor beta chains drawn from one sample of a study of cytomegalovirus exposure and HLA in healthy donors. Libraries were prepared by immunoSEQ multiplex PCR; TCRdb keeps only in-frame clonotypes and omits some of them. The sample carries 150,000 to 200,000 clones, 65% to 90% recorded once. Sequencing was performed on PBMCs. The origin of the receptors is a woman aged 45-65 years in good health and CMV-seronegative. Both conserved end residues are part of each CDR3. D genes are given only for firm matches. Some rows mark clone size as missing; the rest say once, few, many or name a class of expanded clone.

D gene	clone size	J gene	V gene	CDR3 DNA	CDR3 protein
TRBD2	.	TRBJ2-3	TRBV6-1	TGTGCCAGCACCGGACTAGCGGGAGGGTCAGATACGCAGTATTTT	CASTGLAGGSDTQYF
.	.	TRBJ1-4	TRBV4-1	TGCGCCAGCTCCCGGAACTACGGGTCAGCGGGGAATGAAAAACTGTTTTTT	CASSRNYGSAGNEKLFF
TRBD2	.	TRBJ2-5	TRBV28	TGTGCCAGCAGTCAAGGACTAGCGGGACGGGGAGAGACCCAGTACTTC	CASSQGLAGRGETQYF
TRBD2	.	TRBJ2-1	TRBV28	TGTGCCAGCAGTTTAGGCGGGAGAGAGTTCTTC	CASSLGGREFF
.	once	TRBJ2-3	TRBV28	TGTGCCAGCAGCACCCCTGGCCCATTACCCACGCAGTATTTT	CASSTPGPLPTQYF
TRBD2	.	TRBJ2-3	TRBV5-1	TGCGCCAGCAGCTTGGTAGTGACTAGCGGGTCCGGAGTGACAGATACGCAGTATTTT	CASSLVVTSGSGVTDTQYF
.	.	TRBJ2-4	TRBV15	TGTGCCACCAGCAGAGATCACAGGGTGGAGTACTTC	CATSRDHRVEYF
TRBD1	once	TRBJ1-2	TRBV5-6	TGTGCCAGCAGCTTGGGACAGGGGAGGATTCCTAACTATGGCTACACCTTC	CASSLGQGRIPNYGYTF
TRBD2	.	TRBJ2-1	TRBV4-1	TGCGCCAGCAGCCAAGCGGCTAGCGGGATGTCATCCGAGAACAATGAGCAGTTCTTC	CASSQAASGMSSENNEQFF
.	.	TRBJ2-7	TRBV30	TGTGCCTGGAGTTTGACGGGGATCAACGAGCAGTACTTC	CAWSLTGINEQYF
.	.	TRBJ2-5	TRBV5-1	TGCGCCAGCAGCTTGGCCGCAGGCCAGTTTGAGACCCAGTACTTC	CASSLAAGQFETQYF
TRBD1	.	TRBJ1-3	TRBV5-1	TGCGCCAGCAGCCCGCGGACAGGGGGGGTCTCTGGAAACACCATATATTTT	CASSPRTGGVSGNTIYF
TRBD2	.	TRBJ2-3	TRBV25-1	TGTGCCAGCAGGACTAGCGGGAGTACAGATACGCAGTATTTT	CASRTSGSTDTQYF
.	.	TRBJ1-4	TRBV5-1	TGCGCCAGTAAGGGAGCCGCAACTAATGAAAAACTGTTTTTT	CASKGAATNEKLFF
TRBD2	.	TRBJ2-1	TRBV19	TGTGCCAGTAGTGGAGCTAGCGGGAGGGCCTCACGCTCCTACAATGAGCAGTTCTTC	CASSGASGRASRSYNEQFF
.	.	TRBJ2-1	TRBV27	TGTGCCAGCAGGTCGACTAGCTCCTACAATGAGCAGTTCTTC	CASRSTSSYNEQFF
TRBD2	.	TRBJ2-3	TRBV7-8	TGTGCCAGCTCTATCGGGAGGACGTACACAGATACGCAGTATTTT	CASSIGRTYTDTQYF
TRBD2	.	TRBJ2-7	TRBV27	TGTGCCAGCAGCCCGTCCGCGGGAGGCGGGGGGAGGCAGTACTTC	CASSPSAGGGGRQYF
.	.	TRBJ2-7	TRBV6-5	TGTGCCAGCAGTTATGATATAGCCTCTCCTCAGAGAGAGCAGTACTTC	CASSYDIASPQREQYF
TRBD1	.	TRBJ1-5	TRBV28	TGTGCCAGCAGGCCCCCGGGACAGGGTTGGAAGCCCCAGCATTTT	CASRPPGQGWKPQHF
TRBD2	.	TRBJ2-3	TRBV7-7	TGTGCCAGCAGCTTTGGACTAGCTAAAGATACGCAGTATTTT	CASSFGLAKDTQYF
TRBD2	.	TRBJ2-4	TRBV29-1	TGCAGCGTTGAATTAGGGGCTAGCGGGCGAAAGAGAAACATTCAGTACTTC	CSVELGASGRKRNIQYF
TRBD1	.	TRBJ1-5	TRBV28	TGTGCCAGCAGTTTCCAGGACAGGGGGCTAAGATATAGCAATCAGCCCCAGCATTTT	CASSFQDRGLRYSNQPQHF
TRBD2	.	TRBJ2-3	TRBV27	TGTGCCAGCAGCCGACTAGCGGGAGGCCCAGATACGCAGTATTTT	CASSRLAGGPDTQYF
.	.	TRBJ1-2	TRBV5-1	TGCGCCAGCAGCGGAAGAGGCTATGGCTACACCTTC	CASSGRGYGYTF
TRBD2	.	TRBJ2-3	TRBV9	TGTGCCAGCAGCGCTGGACTAGCGGGAGAGGATACGCAGTATTTT	CASSAGLAGEDTQYF
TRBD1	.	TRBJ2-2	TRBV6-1	TGTGCCAGCAGCACAGGGGTGTCCGGGGAGCTGTTTTTT	CASSTGVSGELFF
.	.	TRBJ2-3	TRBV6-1	TGTGCCAGCAGTCGTTCAGGGGGGGATACGCAGTATTTT	CASSRSGGDTQYF
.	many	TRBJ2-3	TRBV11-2	TGTGCCAGCAGTTTGGCAGGGGCCGTCGGGATCACAGATACGCAGTATTTT	CASSLAGAVGITDTQYF
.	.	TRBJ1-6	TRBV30	TGTGCCTGGAGTGTACTTCTGAATTCACCCCTCCACTTT	CAWSVLLNSPLHF
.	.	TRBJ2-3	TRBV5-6	TGTGCCAGCAGCTCAACCAGTAGCACAGATACGCAGTATTTT	CASSSTSSTDTQYF
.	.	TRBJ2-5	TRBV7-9	TGTGCCAGCAGCAGGAATGGGGGGATAAGCCAAGAGACCCAGTACTTC	CASSRNGGISQETQYF
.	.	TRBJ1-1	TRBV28	TGTGCCAGCAGTTTAATCGGGGGGAACACTGAAGCTTTCTTT	CASSLIGGNTEAFF
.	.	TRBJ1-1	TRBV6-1	TGTGCCAGCAGTGGCGGCGGCGGCACTGAAGCTTTCTTT	CASSGGGGTEAFF
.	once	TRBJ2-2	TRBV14	TGTGCCAGCAGCCAAGATGGGCTAGGGGCGAACACCGGGGAGCTGTTTTTT	CASSQDGLGANTGELFF
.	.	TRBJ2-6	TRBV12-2	TGTGCAAGTCGCTTACCACGAGACAGGGCTGGGGCCAACGTCCTGACTTTC	CASRLPRDRAGANVLTF
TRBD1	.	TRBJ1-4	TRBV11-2	TGTGCCAGCAGCTTAGATGGGACAGGACAAGAAAAACTGTTTTTT	CASSLDGTGQEKLFF
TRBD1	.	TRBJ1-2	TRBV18	TGTGCCAGCTCCCCCGGGACAGGGGCCCCAATGGATGGCTACACCTTC	CASSPGTGAPMDGYTF
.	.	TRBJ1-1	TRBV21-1	TGTGCCAGCAGCTTCCAATCCGACAAGAACACTGAAGCTTTCTTT	CASSFQSDKNTEAFF
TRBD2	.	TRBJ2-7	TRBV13	TGTGCCAGCAGCTTTAGGTCTAGCGGGCGGATGTACGAGCAGTACTTC	CASSFRSSGRMYEQYF
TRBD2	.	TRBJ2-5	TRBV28	TGTGCCAGCAGTTCCCGGATAGCGGGATTACAAGAGACCCAGTACTTC	CASSSRIAGLQETQYF
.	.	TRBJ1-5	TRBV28	TGTGCCAGCGGCCCCTGGGGCGGCAATCAGCCCCAGCATTTT	CASGPWGGNQPQHF
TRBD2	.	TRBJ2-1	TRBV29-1	TGCAGCGTTGGGTCTAGCGGGGTCTTTTCCTACAATGAGCAGTTCTTC	CSVGSSGVFSYNEQFF